The clone carrying this T cell receptor beta chain was seen repeatedly, ten times or more. The antigen is undetermined. The entry originates in a study of naive and memory T cell subsets. Whole-study findings and limits: Gini index rose across naive, CM, EM and EMRA in CD4 and CD8.

This CDR3 comprises 14 residues. The V end lost 5 bases, the J end lost 4 bases, and 12 bases lay between the germline ends. Germline values: CDR1 SGHNT, CDR2 YYREEE (reference sequence). The beta constant-region primer was an equimolar mix of two oligonucleotides covering TRBC1 and TRBC2. The ligated cDNA underwent four PCR rounds using SP2 and nested alpha and beta constant-region primers. In TCRdb, the UMI-ligation and nested PCR reads were re-called with MiXCR into one record per CDR3 protein. The data contain approximately 85,000 distinct CDR3 sequences, roughly 7% of them singletons. The chain couples TRBV5-4 to TRBJ2-2; D is uncertain. Sequencing used central memory CD4+ T cells from blood. The TCR comes from a human donor in good health. This CDR3 is CASRPAGSTGELFF. CDR3 in DNA: TGTGCCAGCAGGCCCGCAGGTAGCACCGGGGAGCTGTTTTTT.